This T cell receptor (beta chain) originates from a study of T cell changes during pregnancy in multiple sclerosis. Sequencing used immunoSEQ multiplex PCR; TCRdb keeps in-frame clones, though not all of them. The sample yields some 44,000 clones, around 92% seen once. The CDR3 sequence is 15 residues long. CDR1 and CDR2 (germline): SGHDN, FVKESK. V trimming: 4 bases; J trimming: 4 bases; junction bases outside the gene matches: 6. The TCR sequence derives from a female donor with multiple sclerosis, enrolled in a pregnancy study. The source material was CD4+ T cells from peripheral blood mononuclear cells, sampled in the third trimester of pregnancy. The chain is built from TRBV14 and TRBJ1-1; 10 bases align to TRBD1. The CDR3 DNA reads as TGTGCCAGCAGCCTCCGGACAGGGGGTACCACTGAAGCTTTCTTT. This sequence encodes CASSLRTGGTTEAFF. The full variable domain, in which reference TRBV14 and TRBJ1-1 provide the parts outside the CDR3, is EAGVTQFPSHSVIEKGQTVTLRCDPISGHDNLYWYRRVMGKEIKFLLHFVKESKQDESGMPNNRFLAERTGGTYSTLKVQPAELEDSGVYFCASSLRTGGTTEAFFGQGTRLTVV.